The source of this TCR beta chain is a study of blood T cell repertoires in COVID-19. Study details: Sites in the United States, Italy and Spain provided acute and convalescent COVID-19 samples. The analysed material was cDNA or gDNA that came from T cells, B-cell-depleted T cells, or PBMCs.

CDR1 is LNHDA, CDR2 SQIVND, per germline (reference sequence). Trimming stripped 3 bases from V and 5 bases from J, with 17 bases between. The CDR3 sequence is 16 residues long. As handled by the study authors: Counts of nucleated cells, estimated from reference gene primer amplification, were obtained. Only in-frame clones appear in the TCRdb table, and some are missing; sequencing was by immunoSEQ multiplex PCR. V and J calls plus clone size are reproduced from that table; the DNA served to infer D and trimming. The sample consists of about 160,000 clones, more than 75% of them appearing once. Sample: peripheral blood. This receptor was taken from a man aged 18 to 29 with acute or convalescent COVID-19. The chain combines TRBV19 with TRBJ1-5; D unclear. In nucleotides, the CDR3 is TGTGCCAGTAGTATTTTTCGAGGAAGAGGAGATCAGCCCCAGCATTTT. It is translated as CASSIFRGRGDQPQHF.